This T cell receptor beta chain was captured in a study of T cells in Graves' hyperthyroidism and ophthalmopathy. Study outcomes and limitations: Stable hyperthyroidism and ophthalmopathy were separated using 13 V-J signatures. The model foresaw ophthalmopathy a median around seven months prior to onset.

Germline assignment: CDR1 KGHSY and CDR2 FQNENV. V dropped 2 bases and J dropped 4 bases, with 8 bases sitting between them. The CDR3 runs 13 residues. This clonotype appeared many times. Its target is unknown. Amplification yielded TCR beta CDR3 regions, with RNA transcripts as the source. First-round RT-PCR targeting the TCR CDR3 was performed with the HTBI primer set. From the multiplex PCR reads, TCRdb called clonotypes with MiXCR, one entry per CDR3 protein. The profile covers hundreds of thousands of distinct CDR3 sequences, with roughly 15% appearing a single time and 30% to 40% taken by the ten largest. 10 ml fresh peripheral blood yielded the PBMCs.

This sequence joins TRBV16 and TRBJ2-5, with D hard to call. Sequenced input: blood. This receptor was obtained from a woman in her thirties or forties with Graves' ophthalmopathy. CDR3 bases: TGTGCCAGCAGCCAAGTTACCGGAGAGACCCAGTACTTC. The encoded protein is CASSQVTGETQYF.